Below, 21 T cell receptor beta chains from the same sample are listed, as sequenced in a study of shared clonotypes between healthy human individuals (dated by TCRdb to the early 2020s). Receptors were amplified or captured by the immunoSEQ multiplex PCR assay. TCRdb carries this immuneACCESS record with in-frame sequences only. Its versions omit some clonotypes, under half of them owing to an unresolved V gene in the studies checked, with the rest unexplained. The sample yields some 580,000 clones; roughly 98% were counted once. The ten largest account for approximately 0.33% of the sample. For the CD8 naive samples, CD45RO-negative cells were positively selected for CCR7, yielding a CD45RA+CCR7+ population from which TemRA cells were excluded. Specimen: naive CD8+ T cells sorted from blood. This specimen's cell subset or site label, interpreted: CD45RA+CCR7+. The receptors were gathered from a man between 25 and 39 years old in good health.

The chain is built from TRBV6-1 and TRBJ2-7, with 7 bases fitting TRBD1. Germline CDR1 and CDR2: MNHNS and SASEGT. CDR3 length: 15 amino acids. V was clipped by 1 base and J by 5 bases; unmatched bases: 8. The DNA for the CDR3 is TGTGCCAGCAGTGAAGGGACAGGAAGGTCCCACGAGCAGTACTTC. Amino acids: CASSEGTGRSHEQYF.

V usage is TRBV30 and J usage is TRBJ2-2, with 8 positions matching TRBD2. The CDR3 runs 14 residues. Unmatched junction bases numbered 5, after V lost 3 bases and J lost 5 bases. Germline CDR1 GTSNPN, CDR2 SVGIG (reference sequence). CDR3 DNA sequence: TGTGCCTGGAGCTCGGGACTAGGGACCGGGGAGCTGTTTTTT. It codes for CAWSSGLGTGELFF.

CDR3 in amino acids: CASSPMTSGRRYEQYF. CDR3 coding DNA: TGTGCCAGCAGCCCGATGACTAGCGGGAGAAGGTACGAGCAGTACTTC. The rearrangement uses TRBV5-4 and TRBJ2-7; 12 bases line up with TRBD2. V lost 4 bases, J lost 4 bases, and 9 bases stayed unmatched. CDR1 and CDR2 (germline): SGHNT, YYREEE (reference sequence). The CDR3 covers 16 residues.

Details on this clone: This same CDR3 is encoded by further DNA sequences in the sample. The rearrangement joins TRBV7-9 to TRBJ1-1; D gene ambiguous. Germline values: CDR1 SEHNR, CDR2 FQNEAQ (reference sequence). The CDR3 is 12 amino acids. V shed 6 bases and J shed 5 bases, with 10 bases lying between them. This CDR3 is CASSWTGTEAFF. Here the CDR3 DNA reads TGTGCCAGCAGTTGGACCGGGACTGAAGCTTTCTTT. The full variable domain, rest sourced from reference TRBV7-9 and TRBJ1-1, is DTGVSQNPRHKITKRGQNVTFRCDPISEHNRLYWYRQTLGQGPEFLTYFQNEAQLEKSRLLSDRFSAERPKGSFSTLEIQRTEQGDSAMYLCASSWTGTEAFFGQGTRLTVV.

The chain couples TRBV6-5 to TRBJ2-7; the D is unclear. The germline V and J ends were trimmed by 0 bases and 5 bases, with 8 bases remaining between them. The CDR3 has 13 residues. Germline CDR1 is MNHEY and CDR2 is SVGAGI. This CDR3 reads CASSYSFGNEQYF. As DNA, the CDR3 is TGTGCCAGCAGTTACTCGTTTGGAAACGAGCAGTACTTC.

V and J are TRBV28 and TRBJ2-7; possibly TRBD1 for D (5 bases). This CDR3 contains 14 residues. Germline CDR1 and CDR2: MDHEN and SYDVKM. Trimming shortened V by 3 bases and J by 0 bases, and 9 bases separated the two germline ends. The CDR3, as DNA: TGTGCCAGCAGTTTTCTGACAGACTCCTACGAGCAGTACTTC. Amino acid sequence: CASSFLTDSYEQYF.

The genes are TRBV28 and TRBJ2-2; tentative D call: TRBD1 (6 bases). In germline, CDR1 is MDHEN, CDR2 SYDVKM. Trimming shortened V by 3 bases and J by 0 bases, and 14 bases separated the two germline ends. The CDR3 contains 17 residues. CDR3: CASSFTPGQSNTGELFF. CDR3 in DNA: TGTGCCAGCAGTTTTACCCCGGGACAATCGAACACCGGGGAGCTGTTTTTT.

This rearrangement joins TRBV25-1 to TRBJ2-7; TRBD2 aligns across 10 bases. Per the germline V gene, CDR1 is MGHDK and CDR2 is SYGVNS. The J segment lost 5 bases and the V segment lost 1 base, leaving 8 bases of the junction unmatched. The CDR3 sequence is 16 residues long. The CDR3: CASSEWQAGGPDEQYF. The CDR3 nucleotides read TGTGCCAGCAGTGAATGGCAAGCGGGAGGGCCGGACGAGCAGTACTTC.

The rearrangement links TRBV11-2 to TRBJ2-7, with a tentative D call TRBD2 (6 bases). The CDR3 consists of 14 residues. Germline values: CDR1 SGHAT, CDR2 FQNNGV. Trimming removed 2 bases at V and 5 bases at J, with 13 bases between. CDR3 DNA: TGTGCCAGCAGCTTAATTCTTCTAGCGCACGAGCAGTACTTC. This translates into CASSLILLAHEQYF.

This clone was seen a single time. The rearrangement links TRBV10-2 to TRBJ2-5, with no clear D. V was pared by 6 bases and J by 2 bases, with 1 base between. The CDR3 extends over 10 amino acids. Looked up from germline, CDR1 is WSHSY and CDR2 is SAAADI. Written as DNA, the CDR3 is TGCGCCAGCAGACAAGAGACCCAGTACTTC. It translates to CASRQETQYF.

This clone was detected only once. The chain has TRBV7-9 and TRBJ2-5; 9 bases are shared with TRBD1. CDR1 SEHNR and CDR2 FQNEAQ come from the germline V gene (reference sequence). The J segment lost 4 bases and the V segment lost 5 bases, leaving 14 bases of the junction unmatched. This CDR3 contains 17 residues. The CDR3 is CASSPRLTGQGRETQYF. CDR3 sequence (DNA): TGTGCCAGCAGCCCCCGTTTGACGGGACAGGGAAGAGAGACCCAGTACTTC.

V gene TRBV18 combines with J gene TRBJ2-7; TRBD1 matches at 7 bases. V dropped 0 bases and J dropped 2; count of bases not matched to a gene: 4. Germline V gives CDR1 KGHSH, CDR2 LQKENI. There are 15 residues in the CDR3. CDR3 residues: CASSPPDRNTYEQYF. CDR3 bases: TGTGCCAGCTCACCACCGGACAGGAATACCTACGAGCAGTACTTC.

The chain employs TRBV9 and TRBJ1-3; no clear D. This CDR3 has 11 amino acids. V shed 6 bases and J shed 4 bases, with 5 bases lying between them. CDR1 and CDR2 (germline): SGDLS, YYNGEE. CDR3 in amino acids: CASKRGNTIYF. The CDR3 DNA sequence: TGTGCCAGCAAGCGGGGAAACACCATATATTTT.

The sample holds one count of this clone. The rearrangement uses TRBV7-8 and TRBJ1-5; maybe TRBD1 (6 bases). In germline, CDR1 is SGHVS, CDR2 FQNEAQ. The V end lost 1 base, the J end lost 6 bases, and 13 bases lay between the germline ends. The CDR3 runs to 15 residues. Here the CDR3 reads CASSLVRGGGQPQHF. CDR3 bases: TGTGCCAGCAGCTTAGTCAGGGGCGGGGGTCAGCCCCAGCATTTT.

The CDR3 is CASSLDGDWAFF. Written as DNA, the CDR3 is TGTGCCAGCAGCCTAGACGGGGACTGGGCTTTCTTT. This chain connects TRBV7-9 to TRBJ1-1, with D maybe TRBD1 (5 bases). The germline gives CDR1 SEHNR, CDR2 FQNEAQ (reference sequence). Trimming left V 5 bases short and J 11 bases short, with 15 bases between. This CDR3 comprises 12 residues.

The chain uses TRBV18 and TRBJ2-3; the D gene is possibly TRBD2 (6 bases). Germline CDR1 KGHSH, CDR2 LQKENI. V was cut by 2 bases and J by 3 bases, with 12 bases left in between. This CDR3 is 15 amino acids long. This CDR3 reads CASSPSSGGTDTQYF. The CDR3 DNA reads TGTGCCAGCTCACCATCATCCGGGGGTACAGATACGCAGTATTTT.

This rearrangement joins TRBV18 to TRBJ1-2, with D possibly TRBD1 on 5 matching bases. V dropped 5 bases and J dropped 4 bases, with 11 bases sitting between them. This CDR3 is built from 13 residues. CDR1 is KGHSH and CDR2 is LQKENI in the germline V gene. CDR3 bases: TGTGCCAGCTCATCCGACAGTGGCTATGGCTACACCTTC. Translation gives CASSSDSGYGYTF.

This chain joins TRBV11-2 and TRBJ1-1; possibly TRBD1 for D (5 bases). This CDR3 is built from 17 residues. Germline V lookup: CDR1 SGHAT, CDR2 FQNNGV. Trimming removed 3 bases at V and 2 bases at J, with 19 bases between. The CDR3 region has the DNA TGTGCCAGCAGCTTCTCGATCTTAAGGGGAGCAAACACTGAAGCTTTCTTT. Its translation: CASSFSILRGANTEAFF.

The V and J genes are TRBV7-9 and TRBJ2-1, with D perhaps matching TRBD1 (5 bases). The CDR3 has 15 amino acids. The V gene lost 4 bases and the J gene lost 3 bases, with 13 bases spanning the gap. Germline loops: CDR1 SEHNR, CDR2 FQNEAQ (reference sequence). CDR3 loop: CASSSLQGNYNEQFF. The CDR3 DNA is TGTGCCAGCAGCTCCCTGCAGGGAAACTACAATGAGCAGTTCTTC.

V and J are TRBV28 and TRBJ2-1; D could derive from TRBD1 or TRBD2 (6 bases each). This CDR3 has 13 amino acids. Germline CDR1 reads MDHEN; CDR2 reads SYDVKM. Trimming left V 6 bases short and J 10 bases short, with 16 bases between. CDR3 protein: CASSSLGGWEQFF. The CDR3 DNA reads TGTGCCAGCAGCTCTCTCGGGGGCTGGGAGCAGTTCTTC.

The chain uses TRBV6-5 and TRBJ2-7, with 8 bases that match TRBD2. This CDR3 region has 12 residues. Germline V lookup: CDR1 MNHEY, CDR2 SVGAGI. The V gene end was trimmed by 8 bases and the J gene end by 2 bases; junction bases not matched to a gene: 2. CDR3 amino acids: CASGLAAYEQYF. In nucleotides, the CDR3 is TGTGCCAGCGGACTAGCAGCCTACGAGCAGTACTTC.